This passage covers 26 T cell receptor beta chains from one sample sequenced in a study of blood T cells in healthy people across ages. A second PCR, run for 7 to 11 cycles, used a sample-barcoded 5' primer plus a J-beta primer mix. From the 5' RACE reads, TCRdb called clonotypes with MiXCR, one entry per CDR3 protein. This sample has around 750,000 distinct CDR3 sequences; roughly 50% occur once, and the top ten carry around 40%. Sequenced input: blood. The receptors were sampled from a man aged 80 or over in good health.

V usage is TRBV29-1 and J usage is TRBJ2-1; the D gene could be TRBD1 or TRBD2 (5 bases each). CDR1 is SQVTM and CDR2 is ANQGSEA in the germline V gene. This CDR3 spans 13 amino acids. Trimming cost V 3 bases and J 10 bases, with 16 bases left between them. Here the CDR3 DNA reads TGCAGCGTTGAGAGTGGAGTGGGACCAGAGCAGTTCTTC. Its translation is CSVESGVGPEQFF.

The chain uses TRBV6-6 and TRBJ2-2; a weak D match, TRBD1 (6 bases). This CDR3 has 16 residues. With 8 bases removed from V and 1 base from J, the gap between germline ends came to 17 bases. Germline V gene data show CDR1 as MNHNY and CDR2 as SVGAGI (reference sequence). The CDR3 DNA is TGTGCCAGCTCTACACCTGGGACACGGAACACCGGGGAGCTGTTTTTT. Its translation: CASSTPGTRNTGELFF.

This clonotype has just a few counts. This chain links TRBV7-9 with TRBJ2-7; D not resolved. The ends were cut back, 3 bases at V and 0 bases at J, with 6 bases in the middle. CDR3 size: 13 residues. The V gene's germline CDR1 is SEHNR and CDR2 FQNEAQ (reference sequence). The CDR3, as DNA: TGTGCCAGCAGCTTGGAGACCTCCTACGAGCAGTACTTC. Translating it yields CASSLETSYEQYF.

This clonotype came up once. Sequence at one end of the junction differs from germline and may be a read error. The CDR3 DNA reads TGTGCCAGTAGCTTGGAAGCGACAGGGGTCCCCTACGAGCAGTACTTC. This codes for CASSLEATGVPYEQYF. The genes are TRBV5-4 and TRBJ2-7, with 8 bases aligning to TRBD1. Germline assignment: CDR1 SGHNT and CDR2 YYREEE (reference sequence). The CDR3 has 16 amino acids. Full variable domain (missing parts from reference TRBV5-4 and TRBJ2-7): ETGVTQSPTHLIKTRGQQVTLRCSSQSGHNTVSWYQQALGQGPQFIFQYYREEENGRGNFPPRFSGLQFPNYSSELNVNALELDDSALYLCASSLEATGVPYEQYFGPGTRLTVT.

The table lists this clonotype with many counts. The chain carries TRBV5-1 and TRBJ2-3; 7 nucleotides align to TRBD2. The CDR3 runs 16 residues. V shed 2 bases and J 4 bases; nucleotides not matched to a gene: 10. The germline CDR1 and CDR2 sequences are SGHRS and YFSETQ. The CDR3 nucleotides are TGCGCCAGCAGCTTCCCTTGGCGGGAGAAAGCAGATACGCAGTATTTT. Translating gives CASSFPWREKADTQYF.

The V call is TRBV5-1, the J call TRBJ2-4; the D call may be TRBD1 or TRBD2 (6 bases each). Germline V gives CDR1 SGHRS, CDR2 YFSETQ. The CDR3 length is 16 residues. V dropped 4 bases and J dropped 0 bases, with 14 bases sitting between them. Written as DNA, the CDR3 is TGCGCCAGCAGCCAGGGGACTGGCCTAGCCAAAAACATTCAGTACTTC. This encodes CASSQGTGLAKNIQYF.

This clonotype was recorded once. Mismatch with germline at one junction end may stem from a read error. The chain employs TRBV28 and TRBJ2-1; D is tentatively TRBD1 or TRBD2 (5 bases each). Germline values: CDR1 MDHEN, CDR2 SYDVKM. The CDR3 is made up of 16 amino acids. DNA of the CDR3: TGTGCCAGCAGTTTTAGTTGGCAGGGTGGCTACAATGAGCGGTACTTC. Translated, it gives CASSFSWQGGYNERYF.

J is TRBJ2-7 and V is TRBV20-1; D not certain. CDR1 is DFQATT and CDR2 is SNEGSKA in the germline V gene (reference sequence). This CDR3 spans 13 amino acids. Trimming cost V 6 bases and J 3 bases, with 15 bases left between them. CDR3 in amino acids: CSANRDSFYEQYF. Written as DNA, the CDR3 is TGCAGTGCGAACCGTGATAGCTTCTACGAGCAGTACTTC.

This chain uses TRBV20-1 with TRBJ2-4; D is unresolved. The J call is doubtful: the DNA matches TRBJ2-7 better. The germline V gene has CDR1 DFQATT and CDR2 SNEGSKA (reference sequence). The CDR3 contains 11 residues. Here the CDR3 reads CSALKGSEQYF. Here the CDR3 DNA reads TGCAGTGCCCTAAAGGGTAGCGAGCAGTACTTC.

The CDR3 nucleotides read TGTGCCAGCAGCCAAGACCCGCAGGAGGGTGGCTACACCTTC. Amino acid sequence: CASSQDPQEGGYTF. J is TRBJ1-2 and V is TRBV4-2; D call uncertain. The V end lost 0 bases, the J end lost 7 bases, and 12 bases lay between the germline ends. CDR3 length: 14 amino acids. Per the germline V gene, CDR1 is LGHNA and CDR2 is YNFKEQ.

The genes are TRBV5-1 and TRBJ2-1; 10 bases line up with TRBD2. Germline lookup yields CDR1 SGHRS and CDR2 YFSETQ. Germline trimming cut 1 base from V and 9 bases from J; bases unmatched to any gene: 7. This CDR3 has 15 amino acids. The CDR3: CASSLTSGTMGEQFF. The CDR3 nucleotides read TGCGCCAGCAGCTTGACTAGCGGGACTATGGGTGAGCAGTTCTTC.

The chain employs TRBV7-6 and TRBJ2-5; no clear D gene. The CDR3 spans 15 residues. CDR1 is SGHVS and CDR2 is FNYEAQ in the germline V gene. Deletions cut 0 bases from V and 5 bases from J, with 13 bases between. CDR3 bases: TGTGCCAGCAGCTTAGCCGGGCCAACCCGGGAGACCCAGTACTTC. Its protein is CASSLAGPTRETQYF.

The chain couples TRBV20-1 to TRBJ2-7; 10 bases are a match to TRBD1. The junction had 4 bases not matched to a gene; V was cut back by 1 base and J by 1 base. This CDR3 is 15 amino acids long. Germline CDR1 and CDR2: DFQATT and SNEGSKA (reference sequence). The chain's CDR3 is CSARGRDRGSYEQYF. As DNA, the CDR3 is TGCAGTGCTAGAGGCCGGGACAGGGGATCCTACGAGCAGTACTTC.

V usage is TRBV7-8 and J usage is TRBJ1-6, with TRBD1 matching over 9 bases. V gave up 1 base and J gave up 4 bases; unmatched junction bases: 8. The germline V gene has CDR1 SGHVS and CDR2 FQNEAQ. This CDR3 is 18 amino acids long. The CDR3 loop is CASSLVPPTGGYNSPLHF. The CDR3 DNA reads as TGTGCCAGCAGCTTAGTCCCCCCGACAGGGGGTTATAATTCACCCCTCCACTTT.

V usage is TRBV7-2 and J usage is TRBJ2-1, with D perhaps TRBD1 (7 bases). The germline gives CDR1 SGHTA, CDR2 FQGNSA. V gave up 6 bases and J gave up 8 bases, with 23 bases separating them. The CDR3 is 16 residues long. This CDR3 is CASSFFSPGRGDEQFF. The CDR3 coding sequence is TGTGCCAGCAGTTTTTTTTCTCCTGGCAGGGGGGATGAGCAGTTCTTC.

J is TRBJ2-3 and V is TRBV7-2, with 7 bases lining up with TRBD2. The germline CDR1 and CDR2 sequences are SGHTA and FQGNSA. This CDR3 is built from 16 residues. With V trimmed by 2 bases and J by 4 bases, 9 bases remained unmatched. The CDR3 DNA is TGTGCCAGCAGCTTAACCCGTGCGGGAGTAGCAGATACGCAGTATTTT. Protein product: CASSLTRAGVADTQYF.

The V gene is TRBV6-1, the J gene TRBJ1-2; D is unclear. The V gene's germline CDR1 is MNHNS and CDR2 SASEGT. This CDR3 is 14 amino acids long. V was pared by 7 bases and J by 0 bases, with 12 bases between. The CDR3 DNA is TGTGCCAGCAAGGTCGCAGCAGCTAACTATGGCTACACCTTC. Translation: CASKVAAANYGYTF.

On this clonotype itself: Sequence at one end of the junction differs from germline and may be a read error. The CDR3 region is CVSPEGDHRYAYF. CDR3 sequence (DNA): TGTGTCAGCCCAGAGGGAGACCACAGATACGCGTATTTT. V gene TRBV6-2 or TRBV6-3 combines with J gene TRBJ2-3; the D gene is possibly TRBD2 (5 bases). CDR3 length equals 13 residues. The germline CDR1 and CDR2 sequences are MNHEY and SVGEGT.

The chain couples TRBV6-1 to TRBJ1-2; D is uncertain. Trimming took 5 bases from V and 6 from J, leaving 16 bases between them. This CDR3 is built from 14 residues. CDR1 MNHNS and CDR2 SASEGT come from the germline V gene. The CDR3 protein is CASSITGRPNGYTF. The CDR3 DNA reads as TGTGCCAGCAGTATAACCGGACGGCCCAATGGCTACACCTTC.

The J gene is TRBJ2-1, the V gene TRBV24-1, with no clear D. The DNA matches TRBJ2-7 better at its end, which makes the J call doubtful. This CDR3 comprises 14 residues. From germline, CDR1 is KGHDR and CDR2 SFDVKD. The CDR3 DNA sequence: TGTGCCACCAGTGCCGGAAGATACCCGGACGAGCAGTACTTC. Residues: CATSAGRYPDEQYF.

J is TRBJ2-1 and V is TRBV6-4; the D gene could be TRBD1 or TRBD2 (5 bases each). The V gene lost 8 bases and the J gene lost 11 bases, with 13 bases spanning the gap. The CDR3 covers 11 residues. Per the germline V gene, CDR1 is MRHNA and CDR2 is SNTAGT. The CDR3 loop reads CASGTWGKQFF. CDR3 DNA sequence: TGTGCCAGCGGGACCTGGGGGAAGCAGTTCTTC.

This rearrangement joins TRBV24-1 to TRBJ2-5; no reliable D call. The closer fit of TRBJ2-7 to the DNA end suggests the J call may be wrong. CDR3 length equals 12 residues. CDR1 KGHDR and CDR2 SFDVKD come from the germline V gene. The CDR3 bases are TGTGCCACCAGTGGTGACGGCTACGAGCAGTACTTC. It codes for CATSGDGYEQYF.

This clonotype was recorded once. V gene TRBV11-2 combines with J gene TRBJ1-1, with D tentatively TRBD1 (5 bases). CDR3 length: 13 amino acids. The germline V gene encodes CDR1 SGHAT and CDR2 FQNNGV. The V and J ends lost 0 bases and 8 bases respectively, with 10 bases between them. CDR3 in DNA: TGTGCCAGCAGCTTAGATGGGGGGGGAGAAGCTTTCTTT. This codes for CASSLDGGGEAFF. Supplemented by reference TRBV11-2 and TRBJ1-1, the full variable domain reads EAGVAQSPRYKIIEKRQSVAFWCNPISGHATLYWYQQILGQGPKLLIQFQNNGVVDDSQLPKDRFSAERLKGVDSTLKIQPAKLEDSAVYLCASSLDGGGEAFFGQGTRLTVV.

The table lists this clonotype with a few counts. The V call is TRBV20-1, the J call TRBJ2-7, with D perhaps assigned TRBD1 or TRBD2 (5 bases each). V was clipped by 1 base and J by 0 bases, with 19 bases between them. The CDR3 consists of 17 residues. CDR1 is DFQATT, CDR2 SNEGSKA, per germline (reference sequence). DNA for the CDR3: TGCAGTGCTAGAGGTGGAGCGGACACCGAATACTCCTACGAGCAGTACTTC. Amino acid sequence: CSARGGADTEYSYEQYF.

This clonotype was counted only a few times. The chain joins TRBV20-1 to TRBJ2-5, with 12 bases lining up with TRBD2. CDR1 and CDR2 (germline): DFQATT, SNEGSKA (reference sequence). This CDR3 has 15 residues. V lost 5 bases to trimming and J lost 5 bases; unmatched junction nucleotides: 9. The CDR3 region is CSAWTSGNSGETQYF. The CDR3 bases are TGCAGTGCTTGGACTAGCGGGAACTCAGGGGAGACCCAGTACTTC.

The chain couples TRBV20-1 to TRBJ2-1; D gene uncertain. The better agreement between TRBJ2-7 and the DNA end casts doubt on the J call. The CDR3 spans 12 residues. From germline, CDR1 is DFQATT and CDR2 SNEGSKA (reference sequence). In DNA, the CDR3 is TGCAGTGCTAGTACGGGTGCCTACGAGCAGTACTTC. Residues: CSASTGAYEQYF.